This TCR beta chain was obtained from a study of shared clonotypes between healthy human individuals. Study findings and constraints: Sharing across a few donors was seen in roughly 5% of naive CD4 clonotypes. Clonotypes which were not shared had lower generation probabilities than clonotypes that all four donors shared.

Assay: immunoSEQ multiplex PCR; the TCRdb copy retains only in-frame clones and omits some. Of 1.6 million or so clones in the sample, around 97% are singletons; the top ten hold more than 0.9%. V lost 3 bases and J lost 3, with 21 bases in between. The CDR3 loop spans 17 amino acids. The V gene's germline CDR1 is SGHAT and CDR2 FQNNGV. Notes on this clone: Its antigen is undetermined.

This TCR was sampled from a man younger than 40 in good health. The J gene is TRBJ2-7, the V gene TRBV11-2; D is perhaps TRBD2 (7 bases). The source material was naive CD4+ T cells sorted from blood. Specified subset: CD45RA+ positively selected. The DNA of the CDR3 is TGTGCCAGCAGCTTGACGGGGGGCGGAGTACCCGACTACGAGCAGTACTTC. Its protein is CASSLTGGGVPDYEQYF.